Presented here are 16 T cell receptor beta chains from one specimen sequenced in a study of lymphopenia after photon versus proton radiotherapy. The table came from immunoSEQ multiplex PCR; TCRdb's copy has only in-frame clones and leaves some out. The data contain around 50,000 clones, 65% to 85% of them singletons. Sequencing used peripheral blood, obtained from a patient treated with proton-based radiotherapy. These receptors were obtained from a man aged 55 to 70 with pancreatic cancer.

The rearrangement joins TRBV6-5 to TRBJ1-1, with TRBD1 identical over 8 bases. The junction had 3 bases not matched to a gene; V was cut back by 7 bases and J by 2 bases. There are 13 residues in the CDR3. Germline V lookup: CDR1 MNHEY, CDR2 SVGAGI. CDR3 bases: TGTGCCAGCACAGGGGGCGTAAACACTGAAGCTTTCTTT. Its translation is CASTGGVNTEAFF.

The V gene is TRBV30, the J gene TRBJ1-2, with D possibly TRBD1 on 6 matching bases. Germline V gene sequence: CDR1 GTSNPN, CDR2 SVGIG (reference sequence). V lost 4 bases and J 0 bases, leaving 21 bases between the germline ends. The CDR3 has 17 amino acids. For the CDR3, the DNA is TGTGCCTGGACCACGGGACACCTACAAGGTTCTAACTATGGCTACACCTTC. It is translated as CAWTTGHLQGSNYGYTF.

The genes are TRBV28 and TRBJ1-2; 7 bases match TRBD1. There are 13 residues in the CDR3. Germline lookup yields CDR1 MDHEN and CDR2 SYDVKM. V gave up 8 bases and J gave up 3 bases; unmatched junction bases: 6. CDR3 in DNA: TGTGCCAGCCGCGCCGGGACAGACTATGGCTACACCTTC. It specifies CASRAGTDYGYTF.

The chain is built from TRBV29-1 and TRBJ2-5; 13 nucleotides align to TRBD2. Germline V lookup: CDR1 SQVTM, CDR2 ANQGSEA. This CDR3 region has 17 residues. J lost 2 bases, V lost 6 bases, and 12 bases had no gene match. The CDR3 loop reads CSVPPGLAGVGQETQYF. The CDR3 DNA is TGCAGCGTCCCACCAGGACTAGCGGGAGTGGGGCAAGAGACCCAGTACTTC. The full variable domain, with the rest looked up from reference TRBV29-1 and TRBJ2-5, is SAVISQKPSRDICQRGTSLTIQCQVDSQVTMMFWYRQQPGQSLTLIATANQGSEATYESGFVIDKFPISRPNLTFSTLTVSNMSPEDSSIYLCSVPPGLAGVGQETQYFGPGTRLLVL.

This clone was observed once. The chain combines TRBV6-1 with TRBJ2-5; D unclear. Trimming pared 8 bases from V and 5 bases from J, leaving 21 bases between. The CDR3 runs 15 residues. Germline V CDR1 and CDR2: MNHNS, SASEGT. The CDR3 DNA sequence: TGTGCCAGCGGGCGGTCGCGGACGGTCCTCGAGACCCAGTACTTC. Its protein is CASGRSRTVLETQYF.

The chain has TRBV5-1 and TRBJ1-1; possibly TRBD1 for D (5 bases). CDR1 is SGHRS, CDR2 YFSETQ, per germline. The V end was cut by 0 bases, the J end by 1 base, with 13 bases between. The CDR3 has 16 amino acids. This chain's CDR3 is CASSLGLRGENTEAFF. CDR3 nucleotides: TGCGCCAGCAGCTTGGGACTTAGAGGGGAGAACACTGAAGCTTTCTTT.

This chain links TRBV11-1 with TRBJ2-5, with D perhaps assigned TRBD1 or TRBD2 (5 bases each). Germline CDR1 is SGHAT and CDR2 is FQDESV (reference sequence). V was shortened by 6 bases and J by 4 bases, with 12 bases between the two germline ends. The CDR3 is 13 residues long. In nucleotides, the CDR3 is TGTGCCAGCAGTTGGGACGGCGCAGAGACCCAGTACTTC. Its translation: CASSWDGAETQYF.

V usage is TRBV5-6 and J usage is TRBJ2-5, with D hard to call. V shed 0 bases and J shed 5 bases, with 20 bases lying between them. The germline CDR1 and CDR2 sequences are SGHDT and YYEEEE. This CDR3 is built from 17 residues. The CDR3 reads CASSLAWQAHAAETQYF. For the CDR3, the DNA is TGTGCCAGCAGCTTGGCCTGGCAGGCCCATGCTGCGGAGACCCAGTACTTC.

This chain uses TRBV4-3 with TRBJ2-1, with 7 positions matching TRBD2. J was trimmed by 6 bases and V by 4 bases; bases with no gene match: 9. The CDR3 sequence is 15 residues long. CDR1 and CDR2 from the germline V gene are LGHNA and YSLEER. CDR3 sequence (DNA): TGCGCCAGCAGCCCCTCCGGGAGGCAGGGCAATGAGCAGTTCTTC. Translating it yields CASSPSGRQGNEQFF.

The chain is built from TRBV5-6 and TRBJ2-5; D possibly corresponds to TRBD1 (5 bases). The CDR3 is 15 residues long. The germline CDR1 and CDR2 sequences are SGHDT and YYEEEE. Trimming removed 1 base from V and 5 bases from J, with 15 bases in between. Here the CDR3 reads CASSLFVQGKETQYF. The CDR3 nucleotides are TGTGCCAGCAGCTTGTTCGTCCAGGGTAAGGAGACCCAGTACTTC.

The chain uses TRBV19 and TRBJ1-5; D uncertain. This CDR3 contains 14 residues. Germline V gene data show CDR1 as LNHDA and CDR2 as SQIVND (reference sequence). The germline V and J ends were trimmed by 1 base and 7 bases, with 11 bases remaining between them. CDR3 coding DNA: TGTGCCAGTAGTATAGGGTGGGTCAGACAGCCCCAGCATTTT. It encodes CASSIGWVRQPQHF.

The genes are TRBV6-4 and TRBJ1-1; 7 bases align to TRBD1. Trimming cost V 5 bases and J 4 bases; bases outside gene matches: 7. CDR3 length: 14 residues. Germline assignment: CDR1 MRHNA and CDR2 SNTAGT. CDR3 nucleotides: TGTGCCAGCAGTTCGACAGGGTGGGGCACTGAAGCTTTCTTT. As protein: CASSSTGWGTEAFF.

This chain connects TRBV28 to TRBJ2-7; D is undetermined. This CDR3 has 16 residues. The V end was cut by 7 bases, the J end by 0 bases, with 19 bases between. Germline V gene data show CDR1 as MDHEN and CDR2 as SYDVKM. The CDR3 reads CASTTRWEAGSYEQYF. CDR3 DNA sequence: TGTGCCAGCACCACCCGCTGGGAAGCCGGCTCCTACGAGCAGTACTTC.

The chain recombines TRBV28 with TRBJ1-3; perhaps TRBD1 as D (6 bases). Germline lookup yields CDR1 MDHEN and CDR2 SYDVKM. This CDR3 has 17 amino acids. Trimming removed 4 bases at V and 0 bases at J, with 16 bases between. The CDR3 here is CASSSAQGLSSGNTIYF. As DNA, the CDR3 is TGTGCCAGCAGTTCGGCCCAGGGGTTGAGCTCTGGAAACACCATATATTTT.

This clone has just one count. The CDR3 bases are TGTGCCAGCAGCTTGGGACCGTTGGGACAGGAAAGCTATGGCTACACCTTC. Translation: CASSLGPLGQESYGYTF. The V and J genes are TRBV5-4 and TRBJ1-2; the match to TRBD1 covers 8 bases. The CDR3 is 17 residues long. V shed 0 bases and J 4 bases; nucleotides not matched to a gene: 11. The germline V gene encodes CDR1 SGHNT and CDR2 YYREEE (reference sequence).

This chain joins TRBV20-1 and TRBJ1-3; no definite D call. The CDR3 consists of 11 residues. Trimming left V 0 bases short and J 4 bases short, with 1 base between. Germline CDR1 and CDR2: DFQATT and SNEGSKA (reference sequence). The chain's CDR3 is CSAREGNTIYF. The CDR3 DNA sequence: TGCAGTGCTAGAGAAGGAAACACCATATATTTT.